The entry below gives a single T cell receptor (beta chain) sequence along with its context. The length of the CDR3 is 13 residues. The junction had 3 bases not matched to a gene; V was cut back by 9 bases and J by 0 bases. The germline V gene encodes CDR1 SNHLY and CDR2 FYNNEI. The data originate from a study of blood T cell repertoires in COVID-19. Overall study context: Acute and convalescent COVID-19 specimens originated in the United States, Italy and Spain. The cDNA or gDNA used as material had been derived from T cells, B-cell-depleted T cells, or PBMCs.

Authors' analysis steps: Amplified reference gene primers provided the basis for estimating nucleated cell counts. Method: immunoSEQ multiplex PCR; TCRdb's copy keeps in-frame clones and lacks some. V, J and clone size derive from that table, while D and trimming were established from the DNA sequence. This table holds about 85,000 clones, nearly 90% found once. The source material was peripheral blood. The rearrangement joins TRBV2 to TRBJ2-7, with 9 bases aligning to TRBD1. The sequence came from an elderly woman with active or convalescent COVID-19. CDR3 bases: TGTGCCAGAGGGACAGGGCTCTCCTACGAGCAGTACTTC. Translating gives CARGTGLSYEQYF.